Each of the 18 T cell receptor beta chains below was sequenced from the same sample in a study of control samples from healthy donors and cancer patients. The repertoire was sequenced with immunoSEQ multiplex PCR; TCRdb's copy has only in-frame clones and lacks some. The table shows 140,000 to 150,000 clones, with more than 85% occurring only once. The material sequenced was blood. These receptors were obtained from a man between 25 and 39 years old in good health.

This sequence joins TRBV7-9 and TRBJ1-1; D ambiguous. Germline CDR1 SEHNR, CDR2 FQNEAQ (reference sequence). The ends were cut back, 1 base at V and 0 bases at J, with 15 bases in the middle. This CDR3 has 17 amino acids. The CDR3 DNA sequence: TGTGCCAGCAGCTTAGTGCTTGGATTGAGGTTGAACACTGAAGCTTTCTTT. It translates to CASSLVLGLRLNTEAFF. The complete variable domain, with remaining parts taken from reference TRBV7-9 and TRBJ1-1, reads DTGVSQNPRHKITKRGQNVTFRCDPISEHNRLYWYRQTLGQGPEFLTYFQNEAQLEKSRLLSDRFSAERPKGSFSTLEIQRTEQGDSAMYLCASSLVLGLRLNTEAFFGQGTRLTVV.

The CDR3 reads CASSQVSPKAEAFF. CDR3 sequence (DNA): TGCGCCAGCAGCCAAGTTTCTCCTAAGGCTGAAGCTTTCTTT. The V call is TRBV4-1, the J call TRBJ1-1; D unresolved. The V end was cut by 1 base, the J end by 6 bases, with 12 bases between. The CDR3 totals 14 residues. In germline, CDR1 is MGHRA, CDR2 YSYEKL.

The chain couples TRBV7-7 to TRBJ2-4; D unclear. Germline-derived CDR1 and CDR2 are SSHAT and FNYEAQ (reference sequence). V lost 5 bases and J 0 bases, leaving 17 bases between the germline ends. The CDR3 consists of 17 residues. This CDR3 reads CASSRRTESLAKNIQYF. The DNA for the CDR3 is TGTGCCAGCAGCCGTCGGACGGAATCTCTAGCCAAAAACATTCAGTACTTC.

This CDR3 reads CASSLFASNYGYTF. CDR3 DNA sequence: TGTGCCAGCAGTTTATTCGCCAGCAACTATGGCTACACCTTC. The chain joins TRBV28 to TRBJ1-2; D is uncertain. CDR1 is MDHEN, CDR2 SYDVKM, per germline. The CDR3 has 14 residues. Between the trimmed V and J ends, which lost 1 base and 2 bases, there was a span of 8 bases.

The chain employs TRBV28 and TRBJ2-1; D not certain. The CDR3 length is 16 residues. Deletions cut 5 bases from V and 7 bases from J, with 21 bases between. Germline V lookup: CDR1 MDHEN, CDR2 SYDVKM. The CDR3, as DNA: TGTGCCAGCAGTACAAGGACGGTTGGGGTTGTAAATGAGCAGTTCTTC. Translation: CASSTRTVGVVNEQFF.

The chain recombines TRBV27 with TRBJ2-1, with 9 bases fitting TRBD2. CDR3 length: 13 residues. Trimming at V came to 6 bases and at J to 6 bases, leaving 3 bases not matched to a gene. Germline V gives CDR1 MNHEY, CDR2 SMNVEV (reference sequence). The CDR3, as DNA: TGTGCCAGCAGCAGACTAGCGGCCAATGAGCAGTTCTTC. The encoded protein is CASSRLAANEQFF.

V usage is TRBV27 and J usage is TRBJ2-2, with D unclear. This CDR3 is 14 amino acids long. Germline V CDR1 and CDR2: MNHEY, SMNVEV (reference sequence). V was clipped by 5 bases and J by 3 bases, with 10 bases between them. This CDR3 reads CASSQGSHTGELFF. The CDR3 DNA is TGTGCCAGCAGTCAAGGGTCCCACACCGGGGAGCTGTTTTTT.

This chain connects TRBV2 to TRBJ2-7; 8 nucleotides agree with TRBD2. The CDR3 contains 15 residues. Losses at the gene ends were 4 bases for V and 2 bases for J; bases not matched to a gene: 7. Germline V gene data show CDR1 as SNHLY and CDR2 as FYNNEI. The CDR3, as DNA: TGTGCCAGCAGTGCTGCGGGGGGATCCCCCTACGAGCAGTACTTC. It is translated as CASSAAGGSPYEQYF.

The gene calls are TRBV5-8 and TRBJ1-3, with 7 bases that match TRBD1. Trimming cost V 4 bases and J 1 base; bases outside gene matches: 5. This CDR3 is 15 amino acids long. Germline loops: CDR1 SGHTS, CDR2 YDEGEE. The CDR3 nucleotides read TGTGCCAGCAGCGTCGACAGGGTATCTGGAAACACCATATATTTT. Translation: CASSVDRVSGNTIYF.

This chain's CDR3 is CASSPTGGGGEKLFF. In nucleotides, the CDR3 is TGTGCCAGCAGCCCTACAGGGGGCGGTGGGGAAAAACTGTTTTTT. The V call is TRBV7-3, the J call TRBJ1-4, with 9 bases lining up with TRBD1. V lost 5 bases and J lost 8; bases outside the gene matches: 9. Germline V CDR1 and CDR2: SGHTA, FQGTGA. This CDR3 contains 15 residues.

The J gene is TRBJ1-2, the V gene TRBV6-5; TRBD1 aligns across 8 bases. Germline trimming cut 6 bases from V and 7 bases from J; bases unmatched to any gene: 10. The CDR3 loop spans 14 amino acids. CDR1 and CDR2 (germline): MNHEY, SVGAGI. CDR3 region: CASRRYVQGGGYTF. CDR3 bases: TGTGCCAGCAGGCGTTACGTACAGGGGGGTGGCTACACCTTC.

Here the CDR3 reads CASSQSDRDTGELFF. For the CDR3, the DNA is TGTGCCAGCTCGCAGAGCGACAGGGACACCGGGGAGCTGTTTTTT. This chain connects TRBV18 to TRBJ2-2; 7 nucleotides line up with TRBD1. CDR3 length: 15 amino acids. Per germline, CDR1 KGHSH and CDR2 LQKENI. After removal of 6 bases from V and 3 bases from J, the junction contained 7 bases not matched to a gene.

The V call is TRBV6-5, the J call TRBJ1-1, with D maybe TRBD1 (6 bases). Germline V gene data show CDR1 as MNHEY and CDR2 as SVGAGI. The length of the CDR3 is 13 residues. Trimming stripped 6 bases from V and 1 base from J, with 9 bases between. The chain's CDR3 is CASSPQGNTEAFF. Written as DNA, the CDR3 is TGTGCCAGCAGCCCACAGGGGAACACTGAAGCTTTCTTT.

The chain uses TRBV4-1 and TRBJ2-7; D is unresolved. The V gene's germline CDR1 is MGHRA and CDR2 YSYEKL. Trimming left V 3 bases short and J 3 bases short, with 12 bases between. CDR3 length: 14 amino acids. The CDR3 bases are TGCGCCAGCAGCCACCTCCAAGATTACTACGAGCAGTACTTC. Translated, it gives CASSHLQDYYEQYF.

The J gene is TRBJ2-5, the V gene TRBV24-1; weak D call: TRBD1 (5 bases). The CDR3 runs 15 residues. Germline V lookup: CDR1 KGHDR, CDR2 SFDVKD. V dropped 1 base and J dropped 5 bases, with 13 bases sitting between them. CDR3: CATSDFQGPPETQYF. The CDR3 nucleotides read TGTGCCACCAGTGATTTTCAGGGTCCCCCCGAGACCCAGTACTTC.

The genes are TRBV12-5 and TRBJ1-2; 12 bases map to TRBD1. Trimming took 7 bases from V and 4 from J; bases not matched to a gene: 7. Germline V gene data show CDR1 as LGHNT and CDR2 as FRNRAP. This CDR3 has 15 amino acids. CDR3 residues: CASAQGQGAGYGYTF. The CDR3, as DNA: TGTGCTAGTGCCCAGGGACAGGGGGCCGGCTATGGCTACACCTTC. Combining the CDR3 with reference TRBV12-5 and TRBJ1-2 gives the whole variable domain DARVTQTPRHKVTEMGQEVTMRCQPILGHNTVFWYRQTMMQGLELLAYFRNRAPLDDSGMPKDRFSAEMPDATLATLKIQPSEPRDSAVYFCASAQGQGAGYGYTFGSGTRLTVV.

The rearrangement uses TRBV6-5 and TRBJ2-7; the D gene is possibly TRBD1 (5 bases). V dropped 6 bases and J dropped 6 bases, with 9 bases sitting between them. The V gene's germline CDR1 is MNHEY and CDR2 SVGAGI. There are 11 residues in the CDR3. The CDR3, as DNA: TGTGCCAGCAGCGACAGCACCGAGCAGTACTTC. This gives the protein CASSDSTEQYF.

This chain joins TRBV27 and TRBJ2-1; tentatively, D is TRBD2 (5 bases). The CDR3 is 17 amino acids. The germline V gene has CDR1 MNHEY and CDR2 SMNVEV (reference sequence). Trimming cost V 6 bases and J 3 bases, with 21 bases left between them. The CDR3 DNA follows: TGTGCCAGCAGGGTGGCCGTTCCCGGACTGTTCTACAATGAGCAGTTCTTC. It translates to CASRVAVPGLFYNEQFF.